The 11 T cell receptor beta chains in this list originate from one sample, sequenced in a study of molecular identifiers for immune sequencing clone quantification. TCRdb passed the PCR reads through MiXCR, listing each CDR3 protein once. The sample carries more than 85,000 distinct CDR3 sequences, 30% to 35% recorded once. The sample comprised naive CD8+ T cells from blood, with Jurkat cell RNA spiked in. Subset indicated: FACS-sorted CD8+CD4-CCR7+CD45RA+ naive T cells. The source of these receptors is a human donor in good health. Some libraries in this study had Jurkat cell RNA spiked in.

The chain employs TRBV12-3 or TRBV12-4 and TRBJ2-6; 9 bases fit TRBD1. The CDR3 consists of 17 residues. Trimming removed 5 bases from V and 3 bases from J; junction bases left unmatched: 8. CDR3 DNA sequence: TGTGCCAGCAGTCCCGGACAGGGGTCCTTTGGGGCCAACGTCCTGACTTTC. Its protein product is CASSPGQGSFGANVLTF.

A word on this clonotype: One base away lies a much larger clone, so this may be a sequencing read error. This chain joins TRBV28 and TRBJ2-5; D possibly corresponds to TRBD2 (7 bases). The CDR3 has 16 amino acids. CDR1 and CDR2 (germline): MDHEN, SYDVKM. In DNA, the CDR3 is TGTGCCAGCAGCCGCCACTGGGAGGGGGGGGAAGAGTCCCAGTACTTC. This sequence encodes CASSRHWEGGEESQYF.

This chain uses TRBV5-6 with TRBJ1-3; D remains unclear. Germline V CDR1 and CDR2: SGHDT, YYEEEE. The V end was cut by 0 bases, the J end by 0 bases, with 13 bases between. The CDR3 sequence is 17 residues long. The CDR3 spells CASSLGSVPDSGNTIYF. Written as DNA, the CDR3 is TGTGCCAGCAGCTTGGGGAGCGTCCCAGACTCTGGAAACACCATATATTTT. Variable domain in full (rest from reference TRBV5-6 and TRBJ1-3): DAGVTQSPTHLIKTRGQQVTLRCSPKSGHDTVSWYQQALGQGPQFIFQYYEEEERQRGNFPDRFSGHQFPNYSSELNVNALLLGDSALYLCASSLGSVPDSGNTIYFGEGSWLTVV.

The chain employs TRBV9 and TRBJ2-2; tentatively, D is TRBD1 (6 bases). The CDR3 is made up of 15 amino acids. The V end lost 7 bases, the J end lost 0 bases, and 13 bases lay between the germline ends. CDR1 is SGDLS, CDR2 YYNGEE, per germline. The CDR3 DNA reads TGTGCCAGCGGCTCCGGGACAACGAACACCGGGGAGCTGTTTTTT. This sequence encodes CASGSGTTNTGELFF.

In this sample, this clonotype turned up a few times. The genes are TRBV7-9 and TRBJ1-4; TRBD1 is a possible D gene (5 bases). Per germline, CDR1 SEHNR and CDR2 FQNEAQ (reference sequence). The CDR3 runs to 16 residues. V lost 5 bases to trimming and J lost 5 bases, with 18 bases between them. Here the CDR3 DNA reads TGTGCCAGCAGCGCTCCCGTCGGGGCGGTGAATGAAAAACTGTTTTTT. Amino acid sequence: CASSAPVGAVNEKLFF.

As to this clonotype: This may be a read error: a much more frequent sequence differs by one nucleotide. The rearrangement joins TRBV14 to TRBJ2-5; TRBD1 is a possible D gene (6 bases). Deletions cut 4 bases from V and 5 bases from J, with 20 bases between. CDR3 length: 16 amino acids. The germline V gene has CDR1 SGHDN and CDR2 FVKESK. CDR3 coding DNA: TGTGCCAGCAGCCCAGGGGACGGCCGATCTTTGGAGACCCAGTACTTC. It specifies CASSPGDGRSLETQYF. Full variable domain (outside the CDR3, taken from reference TRBV14 and TRBJ2-5): EAGVTQFPSHSVIEKGQTVTLRCDPISGHDNLYWYRRVMGKEIKFLLHFVKESKQDESGMPNNRFLAERTGGTYSTLKVQPAELEDSGVYFCASSPGDGRSLETQYFGPGTRLLVL.

The table lists this clonotype with a few counts. Sequence at one end of the junction differs from germline and may be a read error. V and J are TRBV10-1 and TRBJ2-7; D uncertain. The CDR3 length is 12 residues. Germline values: CDR1 WNHNN, CDR2 SYGVQD (reference sequence). The DNA for the CDR3 is TGCGCCAGCAGTGAGCCCGGGTCAGGCTTGGTTTTC. This codes for CASSEPGSGLVF.

The sample holds many counts of this clonotype. This chain links TRBV29-1 with TRBJ1-2; TRBD1 might be the D (5 bases). The CDR3 runs 11 residues. Germline V gene data show CDR1 as SQVTM and CDR2 as ANQGSEA. Trimming took off 4 bases at V and 6 bases at J, with 9 bases between the two ends. CDR3: CSVVRGDGYTF. The CDR3 coding sequence is TGCAGCGTTGTACGAGGGGATGGCTACACCTTC.

Points on this clonotype: With a much larger clone just one base away, this may be a read error. This chain uses TRBV5-6 with TRBJ2-7; D might be TRBD1 (6 bases). CDR3 length: 15 residues. Germline V gives CDR1 SGHDT, CDR2 YYEEEE. The V gene lost 7 bases and the J gene lost 0 bases, with 17 bases spanning the gap. CDR3 region: CASCPSGRGSYEQYF. The DNA for the CDR3 is TGTGCCAGCTGCCCGAGCGGCAGGGGCTCCTACGAGCAGTACTTC.

This sequence joins TRBV5-8 and TRBJ2-7; maybe TRBD2 (6 bases). CDR1 and CDR2 from the germline V gene are SGHTS and YDEGEE. The V end was cut by 6 bases, the J end by 6 bases, with 19 bases between. CDR3 size: 14 residues. CDR3 amino acids: CASTQAGSRVEQYF. CDR3 in DNA: TGTGCCAGCACCCAAGCCGGGAGCAGGGTCGAGCAGTACTTC.

The genes are TRBV5-1 and TRBJ1-6, with D unresolved. Trimming pared 0 bases from V and 8 bases from J, leaving 6 bases between. This CDR3 spans 13 amino acids. Germline lookup yields CDR1 SGHRS and CDR2 YFSETQ. The CDR3 coding sequence is TGCGCCAGCAGCTTGGAGGTTGATTCACCCCTCCACTTT. Protein: CASSLEVDSPLHF.